These 12 T cell receptor beta chains were sequenced from one sample in a study of type 1 and type 2 diabetes patients. Amplification started from genomic DNA. Multiplex PCR with 30 forward and 13 reverse primers amplified the TCR beta CDR3. TCRdb reprocessed the multiplex PCR reads with MiXCR, giving one entry per CDR3 protein. Here the sample spans about 250,000 distinct CDR3 sequences, over 45% being singletons. The specimen sequenced was peripheral blood mononuclear cells (PBMCs). These receptors came from a man aged 18 to 35 with type 2 diabetes.

The V and J genes are TRBV10-2 and TRBJ1-4; the D gene is possibly TRBD1 (5 bases). The V and J ends lost 6 bases and 1 base respectively, with 12 bases between them. The length of the CDR3 is 15 residues. Germline V CDR1 and CDR2: WSHSY, SAAADI. Here the CDR3 reads CASSGGAETNEKLFF. The CDR3 coding sequence is TGCGCCAGCAGCGGAGGGGCGGAAACTAATGAAAAACTGTTTTTT.

This chain joins TRBV19 and TRBJ2-1, with 8 bases lining up with TRBD2. The CDR3 runs 16 residues. From germline, CDR1 is LNHDA and CDR2 SQIVND (reference sequence). V trimming: 3 bases; J trimming: 5 bases; junction bases outside the gene matches: 9. CDR3 residues: CASSIGGGTTHNEQFF. DNA of the CDR3: TGTGCCAGTAGTATCGGCGGGGGGACTACACACAATGAGCAGTTCTTC.

The V gene is TRBV13, the J gene TRBJ2-7; 7 nucleotides agree with TRBD1. Germline-derived CDR1 and CDR2 are PRHDT and FYEKMQ (reference sequence). The junction had 12 bases not matched to a gene; V was cut back by 4 bases and J by 0 bases. CDR3 length equals 17 residues. CDR3 bases: TGTGCCAGCAGCTCCCGGGACAGTTTCTTTAGCTCCTACGAGCAGTACTTC. Protein product: CASSSRDSFFSSYEQYF. Using reference TRBV13 and TRBJ2-7 for the parts outside the CDR3, the full variable domain is AAGVIQSPRHLIKEKRETATLKCYPIPRHDTVYWYQQGPGQDPQFLISFYEKMQSDKGSIPDRFSAQQFSDYHSELNMSSLELGDSALYFCASSSRDSFFSSYEQYFGPGTRLTVT.

The table lists this clonotype with a few counts. The chain has TRBV12-3 or TRBV12-4 and TRBJ1-1; D is uncertain. The V gene lost 4 bases and the J gene lost 9 bases, with 12 bases spanning the gap. This CDR3 spans 12 amino acids. The CDR3 bases are TGTGCCAGCAGTTCCCGCGGTAGGAAAGCTTTCTTT. It codes for CASSSRGRKAFF.

The chain joins TRBV5-1 to TRBJ2-1; D is unresolved. Trimming cost V 2 bases and J 7 bases, with 13 bases left between them. CDR3 length equals 14 residues. From germline, CDR1 is SGHRS and CDR2 YFSETQ. The CDR3 loop reads CASSLGRVRNEQFF. The CDR3, as DNA: TGCGCCAGCAGCTTAGGTCGGGTACGGAATGAGCAGTTCTTC.

This clonotype was seen only once. The chain recombines TRBV6-5 with TRBJ2-2; D may match TRBD1 or TRBD2 (5 bases each). The germline gives CDR1 MNHEY, CDR2 SVGAGI. The CDR3 loop spans 14 amino acids. The germline V and J ends were trimmed by 6 bases and 5 bases, with 13 bases remaining between them. The CDR3 sequence: CASRRDPATGELFF. CDR3 nucleotide sequence: TGTGCCAGCAGACGGGACCCGGCGACCGGGGAGCTGTTTTTT.

This sequence joins TRBV20-1 and TRBJ2-1; a weak D match, TRBD2 (5 bases). The CDR3 spans 11 residues. Germline lookup yields CDR1 DFQATT and CDR2 SNEGSKA (reference sequence). V was shortened by 4 bases and J by 8 bases, with 9 bases between the two germline ends. Here the CDR3 DNA reads TGCAGTGCTACTCGCGGGCATGAGCAGTTCTTC. Its translation: CSATRGHEQFF.

The rearrangement links TRBV19 to TRBJ1-2; 7 nucleotides match TRBD1. This CDR3 contains 15 residues. Trimming cost V 7 bases and J 1 base; bases outside gene matches: 9. Looked up from germline, CDR1 is LNHDA and CDR2 is SQIVND (reference sequence). DNA for the CDR3: TGTGCCAGTACCACAGGGGAACTAAATAACTATGGCTACACCTTC. This encodes CASTTGELNNYGYTF.

A remark on this clonotype: At one end, the junction sequence differs from germline, possibly due to a read error. The rearrangement links TRBV25-1 to TRBJ2-2; 10 nucleotides match TRBD1. Germline values: CDR1 MGHDK, CDR2 SYGVNS. The CDR3 is 17 residues long. The CDR3: CASSDPGTGANTGELSF. CDR3 bases: TGTGCCAGCAGTGATCCCGGGACAGGGGCGAACACCGGGGAGCTGTCTTTT.

The chain carries TRBV7-8 and TRBJ2-1; the match to TRBD1 covers 8 bases. The CDR3 consists of 15 residues. Per the germline V gene, CDR1 is SGHVS and CDR2 is FQNEAQ. V shed 3 bases and J 6 bases; nucleotides not matched to a gene: 7. CDR3 amino acids: CASSLTQGATNEQFF. The CDR3 DNA follows: TGTGCCAGCAGCTTGACTCAGGGGGCGACCAATGAGCAGTTCTTC.

This chain links TRBV4-1 with TRBJ1-1; 7 bases align to TRBD1. CDR1 is MGHRA and CDR2 is YSYEKL in the germline V gene. This CDR3 is built from 16 residues. V lost 3 bases and J lost 3; bases outside the gene matches: 10. CDR3 in amino acids: CASSQEQGNLDTEAFF. The CDR3, as DNA: TGCGCCAGCAGCCAGGAACAGGGGAATTTGGACACTGAAGCTTTCTTT.

The V and J genes are TRBV15 and TRBJ2-1; 11 bases line up with TRBD1. The trim removed 10 bases at V and 4 bases at J, leaving 6 bases unmatched. The germline CDR1 and CDR2 sequences are LNHNV and YYDKDF (reference sequence). The CDR3 length is 14 residues. Written as DNA, the CDR3 is TGTGCCAGCATGGGGGACAGGGGGTACAATGAGCAGTTCTTC. Translated, it gives CASMGDRGYNEQFF.